Listed below are T cell receptor beta chains from one sample, sequenced in a study of T cell repertoires in cytomegalovirus infection. TCRdb reprocessed the reads via MiXCR and lists one record per CDR3 protein. The repertoire consists of under 850,000 distinct CDR3 sequences, with about 30% occurring once and the leading ten covering around a sixth. Their recognized antigens are unknown. Sequencing used cultured PBMCs, obtained from culture after CMV antigen stimulation. Receptors were obtained from a human donor in good health (CMV status not recorded). Some clones in this sample may be carry-over from other donors' samples. Each CDR3 is given without its conserved first and last residue. Each record gives: V gene, CDR3 protein.

V gene: TRBV9
CDR3 protein: ASSVALAGVASTDTQY

V gene: TRBV6-1
CDR3 protein: ASSYGGRARETQY

V gene: TRBV7-8
CDR3 protein: ASSAGPARYEQY

V gene: TRBV7-2
CDR3 protein: ASSLGGDPGYGYT

V gene: TRBV7-9
CDR3 protein: ASSLVPGTITDTQY

V gene: TRBV6-1
CDR3 protein: ASIPRGGTGELF

V gene: TRBV20-1
CDR3 protein: SAGKAGGLNEQF

V gene: TRBV11-2
CDR3 protein: ASSFTGVESYEQY

V gene: TRBV7-2
CDR3 protein: ASSSRPGLAEQY

V gene: TRBV6-1
CDR3 protein: ASSQQVWGNQPQH